The source of this T cell receptor beta chain is a study of shared clonotypes between healthy human individuals. Only in-frame clones appear in the TCRdb table, and some are missing; sequencing was by immunoSEQ multiplex PCR. The sample yields over a million clones, about 96% seen once. Looked up from germline, CDR1 is SGHVS and CDR2 is FQNEAQ. V dropped 5 bases and J dropped 4; count of bases not matched to a gene: 15. The CDR3 has 17 residues. Whole-study results and caveats: Lower generation probabilities were found for non-shared clonotypes than for those shared by all four donors. The study found approximately 5% of naive CD4 clonotypes shared across several donors.

Study donors comprised healthy, HIV-negative adults devoid of recent acute infection or vaccination. Concerning this clone itself: Its antigen is as yet unknown.

What was sequenced was naive CD4+ T cells sorted from blood. Stated subset: CD45RA+ positively selected. This receptor was obtained from a man in his thirties or forties in good health. The chain employs TRBV7-8 and TRBJ2-7; 9 bases fit TRBD2. CDR3 residues: CASSLILASGTAYEQYF. The CDR3 coding sequence is TGTGCCAGCAGCCTTATCCTCGCTAGCGGGACGGCTTACGAGCAGTACTTC.